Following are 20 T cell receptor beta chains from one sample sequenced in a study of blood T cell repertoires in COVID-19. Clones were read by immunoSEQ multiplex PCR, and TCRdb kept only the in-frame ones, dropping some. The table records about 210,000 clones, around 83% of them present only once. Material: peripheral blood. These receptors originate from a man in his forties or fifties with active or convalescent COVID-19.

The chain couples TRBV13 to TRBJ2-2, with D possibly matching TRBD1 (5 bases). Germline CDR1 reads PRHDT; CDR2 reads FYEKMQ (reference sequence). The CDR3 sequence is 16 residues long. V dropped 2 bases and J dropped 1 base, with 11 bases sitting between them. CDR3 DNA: TGTGCCAGCAGCTTATCAGGGTGGGTGAACACCGGGGAGCTGTTTTTT. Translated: CASSLSGWVNTGELFF.

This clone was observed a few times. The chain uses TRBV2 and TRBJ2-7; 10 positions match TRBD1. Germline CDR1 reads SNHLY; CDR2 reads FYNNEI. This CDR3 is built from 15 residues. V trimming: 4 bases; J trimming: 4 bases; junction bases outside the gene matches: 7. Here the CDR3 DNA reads TGTGCCAGCAGTGGACAGGGGGCGGCTACGTACGAGCAGTACTTC. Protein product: CASSGQGAATYEQYF. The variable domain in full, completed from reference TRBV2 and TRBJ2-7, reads EPEVTQTPSHQVTQMGQEVILRCVPISNHLYFYWYRQILGQKVEFLVSFYNNEISEKSEIFDDQFSVERPDGSNFTLKIRSTKLEDSAMYFCASSGQGAATYEQYFGPGTRLTVT.

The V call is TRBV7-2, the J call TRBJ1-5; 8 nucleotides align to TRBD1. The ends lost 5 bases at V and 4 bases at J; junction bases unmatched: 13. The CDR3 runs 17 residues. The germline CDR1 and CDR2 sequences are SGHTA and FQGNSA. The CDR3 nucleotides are TGTGCCAGCAGCAGCGACAGGGGAGGACCGCGGAATCAGCCCCAGCATTTT. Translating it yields CASSSDRGGPRNQPQHF. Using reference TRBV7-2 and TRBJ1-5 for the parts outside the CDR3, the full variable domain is GAGVSQSPSNKVTEKGKDVELRCDPISGHTALYWYRQSLGQGLEFLIYFQGNSAPDKSGLPSDRFSAERTGGSVSTLTIQRTQQEDSAVYLCASSSDRGGPRNQPQHFGDGTRLSIL.

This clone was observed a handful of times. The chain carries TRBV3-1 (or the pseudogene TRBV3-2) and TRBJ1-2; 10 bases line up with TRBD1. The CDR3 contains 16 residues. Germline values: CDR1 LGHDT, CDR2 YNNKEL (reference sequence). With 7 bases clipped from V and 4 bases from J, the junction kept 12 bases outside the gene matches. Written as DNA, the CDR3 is TGTGCCAGCACCCACCGTCGGGACAGGGGCTCCTATGGCTACACCTTC. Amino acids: CASTHRRDRGSYGYTF.

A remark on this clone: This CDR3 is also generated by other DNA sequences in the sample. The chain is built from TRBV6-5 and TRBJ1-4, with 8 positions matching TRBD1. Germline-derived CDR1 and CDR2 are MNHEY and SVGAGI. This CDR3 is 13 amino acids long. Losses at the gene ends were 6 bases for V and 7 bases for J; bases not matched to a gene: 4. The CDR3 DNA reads TGTGCCAGCAGAGGACAGGGTGGTGAAAAACTGTTTTTT. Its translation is CASRGQGGEKLFF.

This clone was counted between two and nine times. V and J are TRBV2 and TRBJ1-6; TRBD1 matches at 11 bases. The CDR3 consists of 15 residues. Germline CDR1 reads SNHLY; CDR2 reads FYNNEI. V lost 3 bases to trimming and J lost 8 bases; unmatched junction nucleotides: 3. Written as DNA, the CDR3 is TGTGCCAGCAGTGATCCGGGACAGGGGGATTCACCCCTCCACTTT. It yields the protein CASSDPGQGDSPLHF.

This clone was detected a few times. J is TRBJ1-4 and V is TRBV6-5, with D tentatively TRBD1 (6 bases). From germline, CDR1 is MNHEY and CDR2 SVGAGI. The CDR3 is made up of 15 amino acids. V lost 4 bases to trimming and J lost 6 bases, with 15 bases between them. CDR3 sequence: CASSLDPGVDEKLFF. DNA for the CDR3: TGTGCCAGCAGTTTAGACCCAGGGGTTGATGAAAAACTGTTTTTT.

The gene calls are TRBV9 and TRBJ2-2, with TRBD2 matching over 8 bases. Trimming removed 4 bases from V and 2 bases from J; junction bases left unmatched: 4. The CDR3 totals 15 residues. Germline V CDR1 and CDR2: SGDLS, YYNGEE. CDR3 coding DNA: TGTGCCAGCAGCTCCAGCGGGGGTAACACCGGGGAGCTGTTTTTT. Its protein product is CASSSSGGNTGELFF.

The DNA for the CDR3 is TGTGCCACCAGCAGGGGCCACAGTAGCAATCAGCCCCAGCATTTT. Encoded protein: CATSRGHSSNQPQHF. The J gene is TRBJ1-5, the V gene TRBV15; D not resolved. The V gene lost 3 bases and the J gene lost 0 bases, with 9 bases spanning the gap. The CDR3 length is 15 residues. Germline values: CDR1 LNHNV, CDR2 YYDKDF (reference sequence).

The CDR3: CASSAQSLTGELFF. The DNA of the CDR3 is TGTGCCAGCAGCGCTCAAAGCCTTACCGGGGAGCTGTTTTTT. The J gene is TRBJ2-2, the V gene TRBV11-2; D is unclear. The germline V gene encodes CDR1 SGHAT and CDR2 FQNNGV. This CDR3 is 14 amino acids long. V was trimmed by 5 bases and J by 5 bases, leaving 12 bases between them.

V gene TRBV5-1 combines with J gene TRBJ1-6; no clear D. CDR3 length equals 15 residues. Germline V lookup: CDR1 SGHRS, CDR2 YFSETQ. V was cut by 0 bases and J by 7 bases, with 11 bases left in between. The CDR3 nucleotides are TGCGCCAGCAGCTTGGCCCAGGTAACCAATTCACCCCTCCACTTT. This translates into CASSLAQVTNSPLHF.

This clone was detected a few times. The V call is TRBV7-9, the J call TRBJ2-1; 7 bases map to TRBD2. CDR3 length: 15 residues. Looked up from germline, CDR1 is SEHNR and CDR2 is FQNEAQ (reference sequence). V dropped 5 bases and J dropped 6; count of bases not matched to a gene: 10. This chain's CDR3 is CASSHRTRVGNEQFF. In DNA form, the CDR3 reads TGTGCCAGCAGCCACCGGACTAGAGTGGGCAATGAGCAGTTCTTC.

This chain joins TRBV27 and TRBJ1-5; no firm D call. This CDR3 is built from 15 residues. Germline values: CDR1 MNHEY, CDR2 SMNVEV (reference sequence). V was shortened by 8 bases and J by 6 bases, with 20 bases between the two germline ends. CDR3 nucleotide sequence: TGTGCCAGCGCCCGGGGTCTTGGGAACGGTCAGCCCCAGCATTTT. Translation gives CASARGLGNGQPQHF.

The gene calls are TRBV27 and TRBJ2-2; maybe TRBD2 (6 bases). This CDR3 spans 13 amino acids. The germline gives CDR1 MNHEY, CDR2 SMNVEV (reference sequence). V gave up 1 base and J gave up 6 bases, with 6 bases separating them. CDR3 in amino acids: CASSLWEAGELFF. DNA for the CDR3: TGTGCCAGCAGTTTATGGGAGGCCGGGGAGCTGTTTTTT.

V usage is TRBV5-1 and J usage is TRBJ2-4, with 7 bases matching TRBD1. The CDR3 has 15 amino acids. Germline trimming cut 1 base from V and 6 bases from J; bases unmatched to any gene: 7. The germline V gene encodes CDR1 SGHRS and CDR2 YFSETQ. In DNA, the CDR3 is TGCGCCAGCAGCTTGTCACAGGGGATGGGAAACATTCAGTACTTC. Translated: CASSLSQGMGNIQYF.

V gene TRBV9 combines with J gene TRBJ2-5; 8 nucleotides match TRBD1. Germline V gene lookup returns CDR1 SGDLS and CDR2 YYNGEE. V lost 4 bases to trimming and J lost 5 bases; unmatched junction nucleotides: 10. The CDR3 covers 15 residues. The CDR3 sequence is CASSPNGQGGETQYF. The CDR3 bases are TGTGCCAGCAGCCCAAACGGACAGGGCGGGGAGACCCAGTACTTC.

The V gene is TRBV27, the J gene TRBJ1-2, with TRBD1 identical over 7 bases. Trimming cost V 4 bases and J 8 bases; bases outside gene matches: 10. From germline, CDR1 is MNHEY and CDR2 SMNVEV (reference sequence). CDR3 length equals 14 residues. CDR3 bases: TGTGCCAGCAGTTCGCTACAGGGGTTTGGGGGCTACACCTTC. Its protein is CASSSLQGFGGYTF.

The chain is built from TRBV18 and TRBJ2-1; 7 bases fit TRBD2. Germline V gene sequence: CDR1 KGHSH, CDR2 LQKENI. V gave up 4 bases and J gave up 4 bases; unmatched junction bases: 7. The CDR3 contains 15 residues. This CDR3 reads CASSLRAGEYNEQFF. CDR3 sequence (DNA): TGTGCCAGCTCACTGCGTGCGGGAGAATACAATGAGCAGTTCTTC.

The CDR3 is CASSQRALMNTEAFF. DNA for the CDR3: TGTGCCAGCAGCCAGAGGGCCCTTATGAACACTGAAGCTTTCTTT. The gene calls are TRBV4-2 and TRBJ1-1, with unresolved D. The CDR3 has 15 amino acids. Trimming pared 3 bases from V and 0 bases from J, leaving 11 bases between. Per the germline V gene, CDR1 is LGHNA and CDR2 is YNFKEQ.

The CDR3 sequence: CASSSWAAEAFF. The CDR3, as DNA: TGTGCCAGCAGCTCGTGGGCCGCTGAAGCTTTCTTT. This sequence joins TRBV11-2 and TRBJ1-1, with unresolved D. V lost 4 bases and J 6 bases, leaving 9 bases between the germline ends. In germline, CDR1 is SGHAT, CDR2 FQNNGV. The CDR3 consists of 12 residues.